This entry is about one T cell receptor (beta chain). Some clones are missing from TCRdb's copy, which holds only in-frame ones; the method was immunoSEQ multiplex PCR. Here the sample spans around 200,000 clones, approximately 91% being singletons. This sample was included in a study of blood T cell repertoires in COVID-19. V shed 7 bases and J shed 5 bases, with 12 bases lying between them. The CDR3 has 13 amino acids. Per the germline V gene, CDR1 is ENHRY and CDR2 is SYGVKD. Sequences were obtained from peripheral blood. The TCR sequence derives from a man aged 25 to 40 with acute or convalescent COVID-19. V is TRBV10-3 and J is TRBJ1-5; maybe TRBD1 (5 bases). The CDR3 reads CAINKGLDQPQHF. CDR3 sequence (DNA): TGTGCCATCAACAAGGGGCTCGATCAGCCCCAGCATTTT.